This T cell receptor beta chain was obtained from a study of response to subunit inactivated influenza vaccine. Study findings and constraints: Each seasonal flu vaccination may recruit only limited new T cells, authors suggested.

This clonotype occurred many times. The antigen is undetermined. TCRdb used MiXCR to reprocess the RT-PCR reads, holding one entry per CDR3 protein. The sample includes some 480,000 distinct CDR3 sequences, approximately 11% of them seen just once. Trimming took off 2 bases at V and 2 bases at J, with 7 bases between the two ends. The germline gives CDR1 LGHNA, CDR2 YSLEER. The CDR3 extends over 13 amino acids. The TCR was taken from a man aged 50 to 59 who received an inactivated influenza vaccine. Here the sequenced sample was PBMCs from blood, taken 35 to 45 days after vaccination. This chain links TRBV4-3 with TRBJ2-7, with D perhaps TRBD1 (6 bases). DNA for the CDR3: TGCGCCAGCAGCCAATGGACAGCCTACGAGCAGTACTTC. It specifies CASSQWTAYEQYF.